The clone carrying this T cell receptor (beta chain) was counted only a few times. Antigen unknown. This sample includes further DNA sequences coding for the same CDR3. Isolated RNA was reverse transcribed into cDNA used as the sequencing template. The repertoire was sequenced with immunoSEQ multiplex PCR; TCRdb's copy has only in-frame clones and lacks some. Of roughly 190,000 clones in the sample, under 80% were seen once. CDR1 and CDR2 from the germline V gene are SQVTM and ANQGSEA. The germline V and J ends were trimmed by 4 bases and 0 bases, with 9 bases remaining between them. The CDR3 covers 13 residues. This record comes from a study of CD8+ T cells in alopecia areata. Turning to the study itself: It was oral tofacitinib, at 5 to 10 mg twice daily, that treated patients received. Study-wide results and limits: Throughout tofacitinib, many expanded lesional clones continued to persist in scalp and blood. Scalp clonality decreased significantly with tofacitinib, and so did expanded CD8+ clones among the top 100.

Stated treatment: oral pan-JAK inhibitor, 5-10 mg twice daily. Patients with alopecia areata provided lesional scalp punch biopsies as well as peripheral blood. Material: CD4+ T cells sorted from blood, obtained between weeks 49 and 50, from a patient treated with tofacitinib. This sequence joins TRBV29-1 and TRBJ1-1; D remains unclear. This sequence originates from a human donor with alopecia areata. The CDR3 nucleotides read TGCAGCGTTGTAAGTTTACTGAACACTGAAGCTTTCTTT. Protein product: CSVVSLLNTEAFF.